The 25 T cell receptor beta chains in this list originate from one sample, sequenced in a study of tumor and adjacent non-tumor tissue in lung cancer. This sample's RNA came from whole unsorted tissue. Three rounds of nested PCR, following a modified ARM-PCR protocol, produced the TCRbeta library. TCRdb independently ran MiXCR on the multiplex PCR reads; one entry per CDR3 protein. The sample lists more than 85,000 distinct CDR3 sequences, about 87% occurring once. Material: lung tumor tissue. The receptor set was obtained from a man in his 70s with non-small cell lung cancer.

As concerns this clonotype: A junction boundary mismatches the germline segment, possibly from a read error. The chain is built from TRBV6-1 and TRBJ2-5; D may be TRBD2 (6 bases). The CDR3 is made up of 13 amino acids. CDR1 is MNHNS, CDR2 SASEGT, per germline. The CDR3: CASCEASGPREYF. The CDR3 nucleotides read TGTGCCAGCTGTGAAGCTAGTGGGCCCCGGGAGTATTTC.

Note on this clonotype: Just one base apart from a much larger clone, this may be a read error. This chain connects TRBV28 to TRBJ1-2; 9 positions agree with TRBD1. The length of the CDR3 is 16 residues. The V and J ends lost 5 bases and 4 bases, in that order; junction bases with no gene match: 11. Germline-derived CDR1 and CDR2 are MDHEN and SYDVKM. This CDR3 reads CASSLGGTGWAYGYTF. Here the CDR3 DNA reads TGTGCCAGCAGTCTAGGGGGGACAGGGTGGGCCTATGGCTACACCTTC.

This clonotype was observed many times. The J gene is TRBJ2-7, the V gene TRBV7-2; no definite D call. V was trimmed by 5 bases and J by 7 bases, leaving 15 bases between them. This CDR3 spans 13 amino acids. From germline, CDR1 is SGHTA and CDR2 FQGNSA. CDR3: CASSIGGPGEQYF. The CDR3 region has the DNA TGTGCCAGCAGCATCGGTGGGCCTGGGGAGCAGTACTTC.

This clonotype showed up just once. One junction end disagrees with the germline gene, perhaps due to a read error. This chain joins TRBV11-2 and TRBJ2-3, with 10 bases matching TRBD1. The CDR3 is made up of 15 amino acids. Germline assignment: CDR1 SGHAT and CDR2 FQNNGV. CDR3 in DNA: TGTGCCAGCAGACTCGGACAGGGGGTCGCAGATAGGCAGTATTTT. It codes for CASRLGQGVADRQYF.

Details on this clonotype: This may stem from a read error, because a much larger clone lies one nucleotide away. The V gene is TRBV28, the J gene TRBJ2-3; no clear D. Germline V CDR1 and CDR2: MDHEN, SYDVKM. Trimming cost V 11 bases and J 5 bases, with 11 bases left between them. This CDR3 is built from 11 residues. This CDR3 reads CASTALDTQYF. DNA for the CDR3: TGTGCCTCCACCGCGCTAGATACGCAGTATTTT.

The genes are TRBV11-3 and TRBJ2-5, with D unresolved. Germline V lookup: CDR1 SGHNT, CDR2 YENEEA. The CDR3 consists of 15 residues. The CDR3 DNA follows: TGTACTGGCAGCTTAGGCATTAGTCTGGACGAGACCCAGTACTTC. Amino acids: CTGSLGISLDETQYF.

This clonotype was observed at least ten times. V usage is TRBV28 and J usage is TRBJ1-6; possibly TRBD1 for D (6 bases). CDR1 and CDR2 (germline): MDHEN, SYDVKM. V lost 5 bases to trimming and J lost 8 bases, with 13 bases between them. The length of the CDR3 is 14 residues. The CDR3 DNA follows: TGTGCCAGCAGTAAAGGACAGCCCTATTCACCCCTCCACTTT. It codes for CASSKGQPYSPLHF.

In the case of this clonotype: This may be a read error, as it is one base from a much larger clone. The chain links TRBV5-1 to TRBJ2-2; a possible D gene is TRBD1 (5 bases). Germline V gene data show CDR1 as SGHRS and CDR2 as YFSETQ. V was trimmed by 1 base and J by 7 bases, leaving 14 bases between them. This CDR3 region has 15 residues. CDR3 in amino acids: CASSLTWGSIGELFF. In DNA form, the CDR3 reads TGCGCCAGCAGCTTGACATGGGGCAGCATCGGGGAGCTGTTTTTT.

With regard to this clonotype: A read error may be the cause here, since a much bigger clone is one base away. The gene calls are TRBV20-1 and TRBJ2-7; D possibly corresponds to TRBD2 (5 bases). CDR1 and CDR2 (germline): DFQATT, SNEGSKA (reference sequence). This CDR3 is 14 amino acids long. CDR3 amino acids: CSAPRSASSYVQYF. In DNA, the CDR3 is TGCAGTGCCCCTCGTAGTGCTAGCTCCTACGTGCAGTACTTC.

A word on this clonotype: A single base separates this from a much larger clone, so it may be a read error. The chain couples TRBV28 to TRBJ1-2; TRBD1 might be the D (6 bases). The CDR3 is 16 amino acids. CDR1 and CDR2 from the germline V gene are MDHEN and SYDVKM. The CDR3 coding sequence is TGTGCCAGCAGTCCGGATACAGGGTTTCATAACTATGGCTACATCTTC. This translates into CASSPDTGFHNYGYIF.

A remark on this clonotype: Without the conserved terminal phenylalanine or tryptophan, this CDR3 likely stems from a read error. CDR3 sequence: CASIGPAGVVETQYY. CDR3 DNA sequence: TGTGCCAGCATCGGGCCAGCGGGAGTGGTGGAGACCCAGTACTAC. V and J are TRBV12-3 or TRBV12-4 and TRBJ2-5; TRBD2 agrees at 8 bases. The CDR3 loop spans 15 amino acids. The ends lost 7 bases at V and 5 bases at J; junction bases unmatched: 12.

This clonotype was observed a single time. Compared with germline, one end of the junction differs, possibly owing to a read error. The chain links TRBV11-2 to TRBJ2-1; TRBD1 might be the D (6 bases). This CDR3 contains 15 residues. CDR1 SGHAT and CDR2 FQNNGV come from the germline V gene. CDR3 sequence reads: CASSIQGQPNNEQFF. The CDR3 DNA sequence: TGTGCCAGTAGCATACAGGGACAACCAAACAATGAGCAGTTTTTC.

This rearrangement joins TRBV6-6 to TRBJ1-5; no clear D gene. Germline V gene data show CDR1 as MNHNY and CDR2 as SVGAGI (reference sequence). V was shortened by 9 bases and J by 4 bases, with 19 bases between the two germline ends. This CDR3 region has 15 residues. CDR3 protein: CASSTRMYRNQPQHF. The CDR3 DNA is TGTGCCAGTAGCACCCGGATGTATAGGAATCAGCCCCAGCATTTT.

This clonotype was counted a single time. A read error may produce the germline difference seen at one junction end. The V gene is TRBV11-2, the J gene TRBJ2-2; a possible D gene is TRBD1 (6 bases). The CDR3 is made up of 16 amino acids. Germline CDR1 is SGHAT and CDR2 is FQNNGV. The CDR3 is CASCLVRTGLAGELFF. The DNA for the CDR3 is TGTGCCAGCTGCTTAGTGCGCACAGGGCTTGCCGGGGAGCTGTTCTTT.

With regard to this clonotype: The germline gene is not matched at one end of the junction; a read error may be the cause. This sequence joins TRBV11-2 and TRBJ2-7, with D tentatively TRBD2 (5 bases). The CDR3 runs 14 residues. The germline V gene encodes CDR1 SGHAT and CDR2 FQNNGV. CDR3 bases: TGTACCAGCAGTCTACGGGCCCCCAGAGGAGGGCAGTACTTC. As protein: CTSSLRAPRGGQYF.

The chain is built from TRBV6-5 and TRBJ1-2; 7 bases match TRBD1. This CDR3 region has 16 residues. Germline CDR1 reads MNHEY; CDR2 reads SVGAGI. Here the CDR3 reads CVNTREMRDSLYGYTF. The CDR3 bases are TGTGTCAACACCCGTGAGATGCGGGACAGTCTCTATGGCTACACCTTC.

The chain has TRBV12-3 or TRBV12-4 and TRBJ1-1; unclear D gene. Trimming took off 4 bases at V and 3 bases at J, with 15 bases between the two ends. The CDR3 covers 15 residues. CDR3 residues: CASSSSGIVYTEAFF. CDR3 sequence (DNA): TGTGCCAGCAGTTCATCCGGGATCGTGTACACTGAAGCTTTCTTT.

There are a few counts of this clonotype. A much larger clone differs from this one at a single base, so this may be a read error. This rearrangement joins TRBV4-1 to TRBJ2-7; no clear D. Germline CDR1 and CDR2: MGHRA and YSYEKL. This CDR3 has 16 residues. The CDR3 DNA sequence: TGCGCCAGCAGCCAAGATTTGGGTAGAGGATCCTACGAGCAGTGCTTC. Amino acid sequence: CASSQDLGRGSYEQCF.

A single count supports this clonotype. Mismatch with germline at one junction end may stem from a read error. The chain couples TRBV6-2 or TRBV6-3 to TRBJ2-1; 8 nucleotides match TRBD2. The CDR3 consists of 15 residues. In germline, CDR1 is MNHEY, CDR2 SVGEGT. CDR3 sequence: CASTLGLGNTNEQLF. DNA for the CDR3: TGTGCCAGCACTCTGGGACTAGGCAATACCAATGAGCAGCTCTTC.

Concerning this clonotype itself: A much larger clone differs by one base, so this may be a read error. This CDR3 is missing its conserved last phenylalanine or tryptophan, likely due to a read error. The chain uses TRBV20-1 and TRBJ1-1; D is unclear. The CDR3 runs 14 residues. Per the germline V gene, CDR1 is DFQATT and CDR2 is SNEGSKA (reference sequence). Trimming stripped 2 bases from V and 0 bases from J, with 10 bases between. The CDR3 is CSARSPQVNTEAFL. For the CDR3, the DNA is TGCAGTGCTAGAAGTCCTCAAGTGAACACTGAAGCTTTCCTT.

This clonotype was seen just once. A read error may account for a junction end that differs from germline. In DNA form, the CDR3 reads TGTGACAGTAGTATAAGGACAGTGGCCGTCGCCAACGTCCTGACTTTC. Translation gives CDSSIRTVAVANVLTF. The chain links TRBV19 to TRBJ2-6, with D possibly matching TRBD1 (6 bases). The V gene's germline CDR1 is LNHDA and CDR2 SQIVND (reference sequence). The CDR3 is 16 amino acids.

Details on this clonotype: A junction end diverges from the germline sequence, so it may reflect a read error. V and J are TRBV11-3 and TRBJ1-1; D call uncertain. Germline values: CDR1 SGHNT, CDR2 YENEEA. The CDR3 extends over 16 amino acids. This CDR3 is CVSSLKTGWVNTEAFF. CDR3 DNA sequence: TGTGTCAGCAGCTTAAAGACGGGGTGGGTGAACACTGAAGCTTTCTTT.

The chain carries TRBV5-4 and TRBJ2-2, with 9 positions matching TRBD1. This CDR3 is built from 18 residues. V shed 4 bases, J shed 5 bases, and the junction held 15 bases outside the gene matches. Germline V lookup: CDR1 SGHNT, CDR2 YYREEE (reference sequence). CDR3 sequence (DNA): TGTGCCAGCAGCACGCCGGGACAGGGTTTGATGAAGACCGGGGAGCTGTTTTTT. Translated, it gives CASSTPGQGLMKTGELFF.

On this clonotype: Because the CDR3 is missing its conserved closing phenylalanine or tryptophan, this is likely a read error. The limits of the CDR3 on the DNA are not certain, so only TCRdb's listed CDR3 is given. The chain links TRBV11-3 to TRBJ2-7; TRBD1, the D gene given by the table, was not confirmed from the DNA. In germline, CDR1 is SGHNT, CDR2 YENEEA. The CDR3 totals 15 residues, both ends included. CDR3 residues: CANSLTGLFSYEQYL.

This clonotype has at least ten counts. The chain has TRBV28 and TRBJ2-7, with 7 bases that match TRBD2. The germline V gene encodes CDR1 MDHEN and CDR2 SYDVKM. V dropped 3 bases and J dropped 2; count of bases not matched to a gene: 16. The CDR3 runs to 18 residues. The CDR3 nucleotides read TGTGCCAGCAGTTTCCCACCCCGCCTAGCGGACCGAACCTACGAGCAGTACTTC. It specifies CASSFPPRLADRTYEQYF.